A single sample gave rise to the 15 T cell receptor beta chains below, sequenced in a study of human T cells and chemical hapten exposure. The time point is: patch test 1, 2 weeks after DPC sensitization. Specified treatment: therapeutic diphenylcyclopropenone sensitization with weekly scalp DPC. Each CDR3 protein gets one entry after TCRdb re-called the RACE reads with MiXCR. The data show some 340,000 distinct CDR3 sequences, approximately 6.3% seen once. The sequences come from whole blood, collected in connection with sensitization to the hapten diphenylcyclopropenone (DPC). The receptor set was obtained from a woman aged 18-29 years with alopecia areata. Some clones in this sample may be carry-over from other donors' samples.

This clonotype was detected a few times. For the CDR3, the DNA is TGTGCCAGCAGCAGTAGCGGGGAGCCAGATACGCAGTATTTT. This codes for CASSSSGEPDTQYF. J is TRBJ2-3 and V is TRBV7-9, with 8 bases lining up with TRBD2. CDR1 and CDR2 (germline): SEHNR, FQNEAQ (reference sequence). The CDR3 runs 14 residues. V was pared by 5 bases and J by 4 bases, with 5 bases of the junction left unmatched.

This clonotype was seen at least ten times. This chain links TRBV6-2 or TRBV6-3 with TRBJ2-3; a possible D gene is TRBD1 (6 bases). Trimming stripped 7 bases from V and 3 bases from J, with 17 bases between. From germline, CDR1 is MNHEY and CDR2 SVGEGT. This CDR3 has 15 residues. Here the CDR3 reads CASTSHGQFTDTQYF. CDR3 sequence (DNA): TGTGCCAGCACTTCACATGGACAGTTTACAGATACGCAGTATTTT.

The CDR3 DNA is TGCAGCGTTGCCCAGGGGAGGGGAGCCGGGGAGCTGTTTTTT. As protein: CSVAQGRGAGELFF. The chain couples TRBV29-1 to TRBJ2-2; tentatively, D is TRBD2 (7 bases). Per the germline V gene, CDR1 is SQVTM and CDR2 is ANQGSEA. V was shortened by 4 bases and J by 6 bases, with 15 bases between the two germline ends. The CDR3 extends over 14 amino acids.

This rearrangement joins TRBV4-3 to TRBJ1-1, with 7 positions matching TRBD1. The length of the CDR3 is 16 residues. Trimming took 0 bases from V and 4 from J; bases not matched to a gene: 8. Germline assignment: CDR1 LGHNA and CDR2 YSLEER. The DNA for the CDR3 is TGCGCCAGCAGCCAAGATACAGGGGAAGACGGCACTGAAGCTTTCTTT. Amino acids: CASSQDTGEDGTEAFF.

This chain uses TRBV12-3 or TRBV12-4 with TRBJ2-2, with D maybe TRBD2 (6 bases). The CDR3 sequence is 15 residues long. V lost 6 bases and J 1 base, leaving 12 bases between the germline ends. The CDR3 is CASRGGSLNTGELFF. The CDR3 bases are TGTGCCAGCAGGGGGGGAAGCTTGAACACCGGGGAGCTGTTTTTT.

In its sample, this clonotype was seen a few times. The V and J genes are TRBV6-2 or TRBV6-3 and TRBJ1-1; no clear D. The V end lost 5 bases, the J end lost 5 bases, and 12 bases lay between the germline ends. The CDR3 is 13 residues long. Germline CDR1 is MNHEY and CDR2 is SVGEGT. The CDR3 region is CASSPAGATEAFF. CDR3 bases: TGTGCCAGCAGTCCCGCGGGTGCGACTGAAGCTTTCTTT.

CDR3 region: CASSQDPDLVYNEQFF. In DNA form, the CDR3 reads TGCGCCAGCAGCCAAGATCCGGACCTTGTCTACAATGAGCAGTTCTTC. This sequence joins TRBV4-3 and TRBJ2-1; D unclear. Germline values: CDR1 LGHNA, CDR2 YSLEER. The ends were cut back, 0 bases at V and 3 bases at J, with 12 bases in the middle. There are 16 residues in the CDR3.

V and J are TRBV28 and TRBJ2-5, with no clear D. Germline assignment: CDR1 MDHEN and CDR2 SYDVKM. The ends were cut back, 4 bases at V and 4 bases at J, with 7 bases in the middle. CDR3 length: 12 amino acids. The DNA of the CDR3 is TGTGCCAGCAGTTCCAACGGAGAGACCCAGTACTTC. It encodes CASSSNGETQYF.

In its sample, this clonotype was seen a few times. The chain combines TRBV7-2 with TRBJ1-1; D gene ambiguous. The CDR3 extends over 19 amino acids. Looked up from germline, CDR1 is SGHTA and CDR2 is FQGNSA. Trimming took 5 bases from V and 0 from J, leaving 25 bases between them. This chain's CDR3 is CASSQISPLLMGLNTEAFF. DNA for the CDR3: TGTGCCAGCAGCCAAATATCCCCTCTATTGATGGGCCTGAACACTGAAGCTTTCTTT.

This clonotype was detected many times. The V gene is TRBV6-5, the J gene TRBJ2-3; 7 nucleotides line up with TRBD2. Looked up from germline, CDR1 is MNHEY and CDR2 is SVGAGI. The CDR3 is 17 residues long. Trimming cost V 2 bases and J 1 base; bases outside gene matches: 9. CDR3 coding DNA: TGTGCCAGCAGTTACGATTTTCTGGCGGGGGGCACAGATACGCAGTATTTT. Translated, it gives CASSYDFLAGGTDTQYF.

This clonotype was seen only a few times. This chain joins TRBV12-3 or TRBV12-4 and TRBJ1-5, with a possible D match to TRBD1 (6 bases). V lost 3 bases and J 4 bases, leaving 10 bases between the germline ends. The CDR3 runs 14 residues. CDR3 DNA: TGTGCCAGCAGTTTCCAGCAGGGGAATCAGCCCCAGCATTTT. Translation: CASSFQQGNQPQHF.

This clonotype occurred a few times. The J gene is TRBJ1-6, the V gene TRBV20-1, with 7 bases matching TRBD1. V was pared by 6 bases and J by 5 bases, with 10 bases of the junction left unmatched. Germline V CDR1 and CDR2: DFQATT, SNEGSKA (reference sequence). The CDR3 runs 15 residues. CDR3 sequence: CSARRGGADNSPLHF. In nucleotides, the CDR3 is TGCAGTGCCCGGAGAGGGGGCGCGGATAATTCACCCCTCCACTTT.

This clonotype came up many times. The chain links TRBV27 to TRBJ2-7; weak D call: TRBD2 (6 bases). Germline lookup yields CDR1 MNHEY and CDR2 SMNVEV (reference sequence). V lost 1 base to trimming and J lost 0 bases, with 19 bases between them. The CDR3 has 18 amino acids. As DNA, the CDR3 is TGTGCCAGCAGTTTATATAGCGGTGCGGGCCTCAGCTCCTACGAGCAGTACTTC. This gives the protein CASSLYSGAGLSSYEQYF.

The chain uses TRBV28 and TRBJ2-2; TRBD1 is a possible D gene (6 bases). There are 17 residues in the CDR3. Germline V gene data show CDR1 as MDHEN and CDR2 as SYDVKM. V was cut by 7 bases and J by 5 bases, with 23 bases left in between. CDR3 in DNA: TGTGCCAGCACCCCAGGATTCAACCCTAGGGGGACCGGGGAGCTGTTTTTT. Its translation: CASTPGFNPRGTGELFF.

In this sample, this clonotype turned up many times. The chain has TRBV7-9 and TRBJ2-6, with D unclear. This CDR3 is 16 amino acids long. Trimming pared 1 base from V and 9 bases from J, leaving 16 bases between. CDR1 is SEHNR and CDR2 is FQNEAQ in the germline V gene (reference sequence). For the CDR3, the DNA is TGTGCCAGCAGCTTAGAGGTGATACCTACCTACAACGTCCTGACTTTC. This translates into CASSLEVIPTYNVLTF.